The 19 T cell receptor beta chains listed next were all sequenced from one sample in a study of blood T cell repertoires in COVID-19. Repertoires were generated with immunoSEQ multiplex PCR, while TCRdb's copy carries only in-frame clones and drops some. This table holds some 380,000 clones, approximately 85% found once. Input material: PBMCs or T cells enriched from blood (not recorded which). These receptors came from a woman aged 40 to 50 with acute COVID-19.

Concerning this clone: This sample includes further DNA sequences coding for the same CDR3. The genes are TRBV5-1 and TRBJ2-7, with 7 bases fitting TRBD1. The CDR3 is made up of 14 amino acids. The germline gives CDR1 SGHRS, CDR2 YFSETQ. The trim removed 3 bases at V and 1 base at J, leaving 4 bases unmatched. The DNA of the CDR3 is TGCGCCAGCAGCTCCCGACAGGGTTCCTACGAGCAGTACTTC. The encoded protein is CASSSRQGSYEQYF.

This chain links TRBV5-4 with TRBJ1-2, with 7 bases matching TRBD1. CDR1 is SGHNT and CDR2 is YYREEE in the germline V gene (reference sequence). CDR3 length: 15 amino acids. J was trimmed by 8 bases and V by 2 bases; bases with no gene match: 12. The CDR3: CASSFGQAALEGYTF. For the CDR3, the DNA is TGTGCCAGCAGCTTTGGACAGGCGGCCTTGGAAGGCTACACCTTC. Drawing the rest from reference TRBV5-4 and TRBJ1-2, the complete variable domain is ETGVTQSPTHLIKTRGQQVTLRCSSQSGHNTVSWYQQALGQGPQFIFQYYREEENGRGNFPPRFSGLQFPNYSSELNVNALELDDSALYLCASSFGQAALEGYTFGSGTRLTVV.

The chain carries TRBV18 and TRBJ1-1, with a possible D match to TRBD1 (5 bases). V lost 3 bases, J lost 8 bases, and 22 bases lay in between. The CDR3 is made up of 16 amino acids. Germline V gene lookup returns CDR1 KGHSH and CDR2 LQKENI. The CDR3 is CASSPRGADGGGEAFF. The CDR3 DNA is TGTGCCAGCTCACCGAGAGGGGCAGACGGAGGAGGGGAAGCTTTCTTT.

CDR3 region: CASSQGSGSFLHF. CDR3 sequence (DNA): TGTGCCAGCAGCCAAGGTTCAGGGTCCTTCCTCCACTTT. The genes are TRBV3-1 (or the pseudogene TRBV3-2) and TRBJ1-6, with D perhaps TRBD1 (5 bases). This CDR3 spans 13 amino acids. The V end lost 1 base, the J end lost 15 bases, and 13 bases lay between the germline ends. Germline V gene lookup returns CDR1 LGHDT and CDR2 YNNKEL (reference sequence).

The genes are TRBV18 and TRBJ1-3; 8 nucleotides match TRBD1. The trim removed 3 bases at V and 0 bases at J, leaving 4 bases unmatched. The CDR3 sequence is 16 residues long. Germline loops: CDR1 KGHSH, CDR2 LQKENI. CDR3 in amino acids: CASSPGTGYSGNTIYF. DNA of the CDR3: TGTGCCAGCTCACCGGGGACAGGCTACTCTGGAAACACCATATATTTT.

V gene TRBV3-1 (or the pseudogene TRBV3-2) combines with J gene TRBJ2-1; possibly TRBD1 for D (6 bases). Germline values: CDR1 LGHDT, CDR2 YNNKEL (reference sequence). The CDR3 is 15 residues long. Trimming shortened V by 0 bases and J by 6 bases, and 12 bases separated the two germline ends. The CDR3 region is CASSQDNRAINEQFF. CDR3 sequence (DNA): TGTGCCAGCAGCCAAGACAACAGGGCGATCAATGAGCAGTTCTTC.

The V gene is TRBV13, the J gene TRBJ2-3; 13 bases line up with TRBD2. Per germline, CDR1 PRHDT and CDR2 FYEKMQ (reference sequence). The V gene end was trimmed by 5 bases and the J gene end by 3 bases; junction bases not matched to a gene: 5. This CDR3 region has 16 residues. CDR3 loop: CASSARTSGGTDTQYF. CDR3 nucleotide sequence: TGTGCCAGCAGCGCAAGGACTAGCGGGGGAACAGATACGCAGTATTTT.

The chain uses TRBV9 and TRBJ1-3; 8 bases align to TRBD1. This CDR3 contains 15 residues. Germline assignment: CDR1 SGDLS and CDR2 YYNGEE. The V and J ends lost 4 bases and 2 bases, in that order; junction bases with no gene match: 5. CDR3: CASSQQGATGNTIYF. In DNA form, the CDR3 reads TGTGCCAGCAGCCAGCAGGGGGCTACTGGAAACACCATATATTTT.

This chain links TRBV5-4 with TRBJ2-2, with D perhaps matching TRBD2 (6 bases). The CDR3 is made up of 16 amino acids. Between the trimmed V and J ends, which lost 4 bases and 6 bases, there was a span of 19 bases. Germline V gene lookup returns CDR1 SGHNT and CDR2 YYREEE (reference sequence). The CDR3 loop reads CASSLEEGIISGELFF. The CDR3 DNA follows: TGTGCCAGCAGCCTCGAGGAGGGAATAATATCCGGGGAGCTGTTTTTT.

The chain uses TRBV11-2 and TRBJ2-7, with 9 positions matching TRBD1. The CDR3 has 15 residues. CDR1 SGHAT and CDR2 FQNNGV come from the germline V gene. V lost 5 bases to trimming and J lost 5 bases; unmatched junction nucleotides: 10. CDR3 coding DNA: TGTGCCAGCAGCCTGATTGGGACAGGGAGAGACGAGCAGTACTTC. It translates to CASSLIGTGRDEQYF.

CDR3 coding DNA: TGTGCCAGCAGTTACTCGAACAGGATTTTCGGTGGCTACACCTTC. As protein: CASSYSNRIFGGYTF. V is TRBV6-5 and J is TRBJ1-2, with D possibly being TRBD1 (5 bases). Germline lookup yields CDR1 MNHEY and CDR2 SVGAGI. The V end was cut by 0 bases, the J end by 7 bases, with 15 bases between. The CDR3 runs 15 residues.

This clone was counted once. The chain has TRBV30 and TRBJ1-6; a weak D match, TRBD1 (5 bases). The CDR3 extends over 17 amino acids. V was shortened by 0 bases and J by 9 bases, with 21 bases between the two germline ends. Germline lookup yields CDR1 GTSNPN and CDR2 SVGIG (reference sequence). CDR3 in amino acids: CAWSVGLGRPEGSPLHF. The CDR3 DNA reads as TGTGCCTGGAGTGTAGGCTTGGGGCGCCCCGAAGGTTCACCCCTCCACTTT.

The chain combines TRBV11-2 with TRBJ1-5; the match to TRBD1 covers 8 bases. There are 14 residues in the CDR3. Germline CDR1 reads SGHAT; CDR2 reads FQNNGV. The V segment lost 5 bases and the J segment 7 bases; nucleotides outside the gene matches: 7. The CDR3 DNA reads TGTGCCAGCAGCCTGACAGGGGCAGTCCAGCCCCAGCATTTT. Residues: CASSLTGAVQPQHF.

V is TRBV4-1 and J is TRBJ1-6; 7 bases line up with TRBD1. The CDR3 has 16 amino acids. CDR1 is MGHRA and CDR2 is YSYEKL in the germline V gene. The V gene end was trimmed by 3 bases and the J gene end by 7 bases; junction bases not matched to a gene: 9. CDR3 coding DNA: TGCGCCAGCAGCCACCCCGGGGGACAGAAAAATTCACCCCTCCACTTT. Translation gives CASSHPGGQKNSPLHF.

V and J are TRBV7-6 and TRBJ2-2; the match to TRBD1 covers 7 bases. The CDR3 extends over 15 amino acids. Per the germline V gene, CDR1 is SGHVS and CDR2 is FNYEAQ. V lost 4 bases, J lost 4 bases, and 6 bases stayed unmatched. The CDR3 DNA follows: TGTGCCAGCAGCTCGGACAGGCTAGTCACCGGGGAGCTGTTTTTT. This translates into CASSSDRLVTGELFF.

The gene calls are TRBV5-1 and TRBJ1-2; 7 nucleotides line up with TRBD1. V shed 0 bases and J 8 bases; nucleotides not matched to a gene: 4. Germline V gives CDR1 SGHRS, CDR2 YFSETQ. The CDR3 has 13 amino acids. The CDR3 region is CASSLDRGLGYTF. CDR3 coding DNA: TGCGCCAGCAGCTTGGACAGGGGCTTAGGCTACACCTTC.

This clone was counted a single time. This chain connects TRBV3-1 (or the pseudogene TRBV3-2) to TRBJ1-1; D gene ambiguous. The CDR3 is 14 amino acids. V lost 1 base, J lost 1 base, and 7 bases lay in between. The germline CDR1 and CDR2 sequences are LGHDT and YNNKEL (reference sequence). The CDR3 loop reads CASSQVPQNTEAFF. The CDR3 bases are TGTGCCAGCAGCCAAGTTCCCCAGAACACTGAAGCTTTCTTT.

On this clone itself: Its ends do not fully match the called genes, so a read error is possible. V gene TRBV4-1 combines with J gene TRBJ2-7, with 9 bases fitting TRBD1. Germline CDR1 and CDR2: MGHRA and YSYEKL. The CDR3 length is 16 residues. The CDR3 spells CASSQRGTGGSHEQYF. CDR3 in DNA: TGCGCCAGCAGCCAAAGAGGCACAGGGGGCTCCCACGAGCAGTACTTC.

The J gene is TRBJ1-6, the V gene TRBV27; tentative D call: TRBD1 (6 bases). The V gene lost 8 bases and the J gene lost 10 bases, with 15 bases spanning the gap. CDR3 size: 13 residues. CDR1 is MNHEY and CDR2 is SMNVEV in the germline V gene (reference sequence). CDR3 in amino acids: CASQERQGSPLHF. In DNA, the CDR3 is TGTGCCAGCCAAGAGCGCCAGGGGTCACCCCTCCACTTT.